The T cell receptor (beta chain) described here comes from a study of cytomegalovirus exposure and HLA in healthy donors. Whole-study context: Among 150 million to 200 million T cells, an earlier analysis found 120 million or so unique TCR beta sequences.

A word on this clone: Its specificity is not known.

Likely unrecorded immune exposures existed in these nominally healthy donors. Study-wide results and limits: An analysis that was carried out later associated 15,000 to 20,000 TCR beta sequences with HLA alleles at 0.05 false discovery rate. A previous analysis found most TCR beta V segments productive roughly 87% or roughly 30% of the time.

13 Jbeta primers and 60 Vbeta primers were used for the PCR. The method was immunoSEQ multiplex PCR; TCRdb's version includes in-frame clones alone and lacks a portion of them. This table holds 150,000 or so clones, approximately 74% found once. The source is a man under 40 in good health and CMV-seronegative. The material sequenced was PBMCs.

The CDR3 DNA reads as TGTGCCAGCAGCTTCCGGGGTGTGGAGACCCAGTACTTC. It specifies CASSFRGVETQYF. This rearrangement joins TRBV5-6 to TRBJ2-5; a weak D match, TRBD2 (5 bases). Germline V lookup: CDR1 SGHDT, CDR2 YYEEEE. Trimming stripped 2 bases from V and 5 bases from J, with 10 bases between. The CDR3 is 13 amino acids.